This T cell receptor beta chain is drawn from a study of cytomegalovirus exposure and HLA in healthy donors. Trimming stripped 2 bases from V and 0 bases from J, with 8 bases between. Germline V CDR1 and CDR2: SGHRS, YFSETQ. This CDR3 region has 15 residues. Vbeta (60) and Jbeta (13) primers were used in the PCR. The data were produced by immunoSEQ multiplex PCR, yet TCRdb's version contains in-frame clones alone and is incomplete. The sample shows approximately 190,000 clones, about four fifths of them seen only once. The sequence was obtained from a woman in her fifties or sixties in good health and CMV-seropositive. This sequence joins TRBV5-1 and TRBJ2-2, with a possible D match to TRBD1 (6 bases). What was sequenced was PBMCs. This CDR3 is CASSFRTANTGELFF. For the CDR3, the DNA is TGCGCCAGCAGCTTCAGGACAGCGAACACCGGGGAGCTGTTTTTT.